Following are 20 T cell receptor beta chains from one sample sequenced in a study of shared clonotypes between healthy human individuals. The data were produced by immunoSEQ multiplex PCR, yet TCRdb's version contains in-frame clones alone and is incomplete. The sample records about 1.1 million clones, roughly 74% being singletons. The sequenced sample consisted of memory CD4+ T cells from PBMCs. Subset described: CD45RA-negative fraction. These receptors originate from a man aged 18 to 35 in good health. Some clones in this sample may be carry-over from other donors' samples.

The chain carries TRBV7-2 and TRBJ2-1; TRBD2 agrees at 8 bases. The CDR3 has 15 residues. V lost 5 bases to trimming and J lost 8 bases; unmatched junction nucleotides: 11. Germline-derived CDR1 and CDR2 are SGHTA and FQGNSA. The chain's CDR3 is CASSPLSGNRYEQFF. The CDR3 DNA reads as TGTGCCAGCAGCCCCCTTAGCGGGAACAGATATGAGCAGTTCTTC.

The rearrangement joins TRBV28 to TRBJ2-7; TRBD1 matches at 9 bases. This CDR3 spans 12 amino acids. Germline CDR1 and CDR2: MDHEN and SYDVKM. For the CDR3, the DNA is TGTGCAATAACAGGGGGCGGCTACGAGCAGTACTTC. It translates to CAITGGGYEQYF. Looking up the rest from reference TRBV28 and TRBJ2-7 gives the full variable domain: DVKVTQSSRYLVKRTGEKVFLECVQDMDHENMFWYRQDPGLGLRLIYFSYDVKMKEKGDIPEGYSVSREKKERFSLILESASTNQTSMYLCAITGGGYEQYFGPGTRLTVT.

This clone was recorded once. This chain links TRBV7-3 with TRBJ2-3; 14 bases fit TRBD2. CDR3 size: 18 residues. Germline CDR1 is SGHTA and CDR2 is FQGTGA. The V and J ends lost 3 bases and 3 bases, in that order; junction bases with no gene match: 8. As DNA, the CDR3 is TGTGCCAGCAGCTTGGGGCACCGACTAGCGGGAGGGACAGATACGCAGTATTTT. Protein sequence: CASSLGHRLAGGTDTQYF.

The chain recombines TRBV5-4 with TRBJ2-5, with 10 bases that match TRBD2. The CDR3 is 14 amino acids. Germline CDR1 SGHNT, CDR2 YYREEE (reference sequence). V lost 0 bases to trimming and J lost 5 bases; unmatched junction nucleotides: 1. DNA for the CDR3: TGTGCCAGCAGCTTGGGTAGCGGGGGGGAGACCCAGTACTTC. Translation: CASSLGSGGETQYF.

This clone is a singleton in its sample. The J gene is TRBJ1-5, the V gene TRBV2; possible D gene TRBD1, 6 bases. CDR1 and CDR2 (germline): SNHLY, FYNNEI. Trimming pared 6 bases from V and 1 base from J, leaving 13 bases between. There are 15 residues in the CDR3. CDR3 in DNA: TGTGCCAGCAGCGCTACAGGGATAAGCAATCAGCCCCAGCATTTT. Residues: CASSATGISNQPQHF.

The chain joins TRBV7-3 to TRBJ2-2; the D gene could be TRBD1 or TRBD2 (6 bases each). Germline lookup yields CDR1 SGHTA and CDR2 FQGTGA. This CDR3 spans 14 amino acids. Trimming shortened V by 8 bases and J by 2 bases, and 12 bases separated the two germline ends. As DNA, the CDR3 is TGTGCCAGCGGGGGGCACGCAAACACCGGGGAGCTGTTTTTT. It codes for CASGGHANTGELFF.

The chain employs TRBV19 and TRBJ2-1; 8 bases are a match to TRBD2. With V trimmed by 4 bases and J by 9 bases, 11 bases remained unmatched. Germline CDR1 LNHDA, CDR2 SQIVND (reference sequence). CDR3 length: 15 residues. The CDR3 here is CASSTRGLGGGEQFF. In nucleotides, the CDR3 is TGTGCCAGTAGTACTCGGGGACTAGGTGGCGGTGAGCAGTTCTTC.

This rearrangement joins TRBV25-1 to TRBJ2-7, with a weak D call TRBD1 (5 bases). The V end was cut by 6 bases, the J end by 2 bases, with 17 bases between. Germline-derived CDR1 and CDR2 are MGHDK and SYGVNS. The CDR3 is made up of 15 amino acids. This CDR3 is CASRGGPRQTYEQYF. The CDR3, as DNA: TGTGCCAGCAGGGGTGGGCCGAGACAGACCTACGAGCAGTACTTC.

A note on this clone: The sample holds other DNA sequences that translate to the same CDR3. The gene calls are TRBV5-1 and TRBJ2-3, with 7 bases matching TRBD1. The germline CDR1 and CDR2 sequences are SGHRS and YFSETQ. With 0 bases clipped from V and 1 base from J, the junction kept 2 bases outside the gene matches. The CDR3 is 15 residues long. This CDR3 is CASSLAGTGTDTQYF. For the CDR3, the DNA is TGCGCCAGCAGCTTGGCCGGGACAGGCACAGATACGCAGTATTTT.

This rearrangement joins TRBV7-2 to TRBJ1-2; TRBD1 matches 8 bases. The CDR3 length is 14 residues. Germline trimming cut 5 bases from V and 4 bases from J; bases unmatched to any gene: 6. Germline V gene data show CDR1 as SGHTA and CDR2 as FQGNSA. Written as DNA, the CDR3 is TGTGCCAGCAGCGTGACAGGGGCTCTCTATGGCTACACCTTC. Its translation: CASSVTGALYGYTF.

This clone was seen more than once but under ten times. This chain joins TRBV28 and TRBJ2-7, with D possibly being TRBD1 (6 bases). Deletions cut 5 bases from V and 2 bases from J, with 16 bases between. Germline lookup yields CDR1 MDHEN and CDR2 SYDVKM. The CDR3 loop spans 15 amino acids. CDR3 coding DNA: TGTGCCAGCAGTGGGGGCGGCCGTTGGCCCTACGAGCAGTACTTC. Its translation is CASSGGGRWPYEQYF. Together with reference TRBV28 and TRBJ2-7, the CDR3 gives the full variable domain: DVKVTQSSRYLVKRTGEKVFLECVQDMDHENMFWYRQDPGLGLRLIYFSYDVKMKEKGDIPEGYSVSREKKERFSLILESASTNQTSMYLCASSGGGRWPYEQYFGPGTRLTVT.

The table lists this clone with a few counts. The chain recombines TRBV19 with TRBJ1-1; D not certain. CDR3 length: 12 amino acids. Trimming took off 4 bases at V and 11 bases at J, with 14 bases between the two ends. Germline values: CDR1 LNHDA, CDR2 SQIVND (reference sequence). CDR3 in amino acids: CASSTKAQGAFF. The CDR3 DNA reads as TGTGCCAGTAGTACTAAGGCCCAAGGGGCTTTCTTT. Full variable domain (rest looked up from reference TRBV19 and TRBJ1-1): DGGITQSPKYLFRKEGQNVTLSCEQNLNHDAMYWYRQDPGQGLRLIYYSQIVNDFQKGDIAEGYSVSREKKESFPLTVTSAQKNPTAFYLCASSTKAQGAFFGQGTRLTVV.

The chain joins TRBV2 to TRBJ1-3; D may be TRBD1 (5 bases). V lost 3 bases and J lost 1, with 13 bases in between. CDR1 is SNHLY and CDR2 is FYNNEI in the germline V gene. The CDR3 totals 16 residues. The CDR3: CASSETPPGSGNTIYF. The CDR3 nucleotides read TGTGCCAGCAGTGAGACCCCCCCAGGGTCTGGAAACACCATATATTTT.

This rearrangement joins TRBV29-1 to TRBJ2-7, with D tentatively TRBD1 or TRBD2 (5 bases each). The germline gives CDR1 SQVTM, CDR2 ANQGSEA. The CDR3 runs to 13 residues. V was shortened by 3 bases and J by 0 bases, with 9 bases between the two germline ends. CDR3 sequence (DNA): TGCAGCGTTGAGGGACGGTTCTCCTACGAGCAGTACTTC. It is translated as CSVEGRFSYEQYF.

In this sample, this clone turned up a few times. One end of the junction varies from germline; a read error may be responsible. The sample has other DNA sequences that encode this CDR3 too. The chain couples TRBV5-4 to TRBJ1-1; no definite D call. From germline, CDR1 is SGHNT and CDR2 YYREEE (reference sequence). The CDR3 has 11 amino acids. CDR3 region: CASSLNTEAFF. CDR3 in DNA: TGTGCCAGCAGTCTGAATACTGAAGCTTTCTTT.

The chain is built from TRBV29-1 and TRBJ2-7; D may be TRBD1 or TRBD2 (5 bases each). The CDR3 consists of 13 residues. Looked up from germline, CDR1 is SQVTM and CDR2 is ANQGSEA. The CDR3 spells CSTRDGLTGEQYF. DNA for the CDR3: TGCTCTACCCGGGACGGCCTTACAGGCGAGCAGTACTTC.

V usage is TRBV14 and J usage is TRBJ1-1; D uncertain. Per the germline V gene, CDR1 is SGHDN and CDR2 is FVKESK. Trimming took off 3 bases at V and 4 bases at J, with 18 bases between the two ends. The CDR3 is made up of 16 amino acids. As DNA, the CDR3 is TGTGCCAGCAGCCACCTCAGGTCACCGGAAGGCACTGAAGCTTTCTTT. This gives the protein CASSHLRSPEGTEAFF. Supplemented by reference TRBV14 and TRBJ1-1, the full variable domain reads EAGVTQFPSHSVIEKGQTVTLRCDPISGHDNLYWYRRVMGKEIKFLLHFVKESKQDESGMPNNRFLAERTGGTYSTLKVQPAELEDSGVYFCASSHLRSPEGTEAFFGQGTRLTVV.

V gene TRBV5-1 combines with J gene TRBJ1-1; no clear D gene. The V gene's germline CDR1 is SGHRS and CDR2 YFSETQ. The CDR3 is made up of 14 amino acids. The ends were cut back, 0 bases at V and 3 bases at J, with 9 bases in the middle. Here the CDR3 DNA reads TGCGCCAGCAGCTTGGTTTACGGGGACACTGAAGCTTTCTTT. It translates to CASSLVYGDTEAFF.

This chain links TRBV2 with TRBJ2-2; no firm D call. V lost 4 bases, J lost 7 bases, and 7 bases lay in between. Germline values: CDR1 SNHLY, CDR2 FYNNEI. The CDR3 is 12 amino acids. CDR3 region: CASSASLGELFF. The CDR3 DNA reads as TGTGCCAGCAGTGCGTCCCTCGGGGAGCTGTTTTTT.

Here the CDR3 reads CASSPEGVAGELFF. The CDR3, as DNA: TGTGCCAGCAGTCCAGAGGGGGTTGCCGGGGAGCTGTTTTTT. The rearrangement links TRBV7-9 to TRBJ2-2, with a weak D call TRBD1 (6 bases). The CDR3 sequence is 14 residues long. Germline loops: CDR1 SEHNR, CDR2 FQNEAQ (reference sequence). The V end was cut by 6 bases, the J end by 6 bases, with 14 bases between.